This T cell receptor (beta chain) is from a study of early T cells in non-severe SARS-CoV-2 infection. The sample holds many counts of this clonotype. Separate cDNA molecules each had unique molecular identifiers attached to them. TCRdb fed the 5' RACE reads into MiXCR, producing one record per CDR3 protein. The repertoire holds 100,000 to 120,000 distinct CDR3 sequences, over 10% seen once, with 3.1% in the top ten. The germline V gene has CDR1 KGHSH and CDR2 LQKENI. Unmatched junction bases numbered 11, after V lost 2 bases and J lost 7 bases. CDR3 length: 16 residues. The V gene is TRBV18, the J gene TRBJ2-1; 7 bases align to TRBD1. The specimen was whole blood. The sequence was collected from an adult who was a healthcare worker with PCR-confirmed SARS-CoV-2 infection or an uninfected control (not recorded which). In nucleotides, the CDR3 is TGTGCCAGCTCACCAACACAGGGGCGAATGTGGAATGAGCAGTTCTTC. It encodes CASSPTQGRMWNEQFF. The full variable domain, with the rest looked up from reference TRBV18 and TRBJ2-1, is NAGVMQNPRHLVRRRGQEARLRCSPMKGHSHVYWYRQLPEEGLKFMVYLQKENIIDESGMPKERFSAEFPKEGPSILRIQQVVRGDSAAYFCASSPTQGRMWNEQFFGPGTRLTVL.